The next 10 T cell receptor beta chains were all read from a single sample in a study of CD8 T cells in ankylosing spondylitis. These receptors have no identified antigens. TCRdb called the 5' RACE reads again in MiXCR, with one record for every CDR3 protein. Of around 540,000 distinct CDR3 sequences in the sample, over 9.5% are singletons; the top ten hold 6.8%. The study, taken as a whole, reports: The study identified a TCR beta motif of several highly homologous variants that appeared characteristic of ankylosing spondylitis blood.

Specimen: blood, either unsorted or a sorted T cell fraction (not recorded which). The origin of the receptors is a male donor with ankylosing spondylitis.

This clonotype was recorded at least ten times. The CDR3 nucleotides are TGTGCCACCAGCAGAGATTTACAGCGGGAGGGCTCCTACAATGAGCAGTTCTTC. Translating gives CATSRDLQREGSYNEQFF. The chain has TRBV15 and TRBJ2-1; 10 nucleotides agree with TRBD2. From germline, CDR1 is LNHNV and CDR2 YYDKDF (reference sequence). The ends lost 0 bases at V and 0 bases at J; junction bases unmatched: 5. The CDR3 length is 18 residues.

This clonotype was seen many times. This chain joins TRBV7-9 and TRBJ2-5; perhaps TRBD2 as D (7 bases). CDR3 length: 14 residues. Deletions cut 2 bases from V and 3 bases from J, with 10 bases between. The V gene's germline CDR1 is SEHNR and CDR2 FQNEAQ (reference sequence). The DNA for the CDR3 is TGTGCCAGCAGCTTACGGGGGGCGAAAGAGACCCAGTACTTC. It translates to CASSLRGAKETQYF.

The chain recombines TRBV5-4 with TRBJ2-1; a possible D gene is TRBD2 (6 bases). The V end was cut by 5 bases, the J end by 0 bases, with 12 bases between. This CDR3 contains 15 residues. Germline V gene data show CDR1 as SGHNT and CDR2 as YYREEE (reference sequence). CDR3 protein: CASRVAAPSYNEQFF. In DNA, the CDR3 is TGTGCCAGCAGAGTAGCGGCCCCCTCCTACAATGAGCAGTTCTTC. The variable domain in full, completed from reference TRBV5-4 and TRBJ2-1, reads ETGVTQSPTHLIKTRGQQVTLRCSSQSGHNTVSWYQQALGQGPQFIFQYYREEENGRGNFPPRFSGLQFPNYSSELNVNALELDDSALYLCASRVAAPSYNEQFFGPGTRLTVL.

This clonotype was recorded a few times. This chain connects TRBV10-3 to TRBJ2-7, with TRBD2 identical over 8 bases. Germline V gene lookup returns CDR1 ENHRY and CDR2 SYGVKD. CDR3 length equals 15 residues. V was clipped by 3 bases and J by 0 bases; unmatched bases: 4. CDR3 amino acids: CAISDRGGLSYEQYF. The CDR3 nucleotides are TGTGCCATCAGTGACCGGGGGGGCCTCTCCTACGAGCAGTACTTC.

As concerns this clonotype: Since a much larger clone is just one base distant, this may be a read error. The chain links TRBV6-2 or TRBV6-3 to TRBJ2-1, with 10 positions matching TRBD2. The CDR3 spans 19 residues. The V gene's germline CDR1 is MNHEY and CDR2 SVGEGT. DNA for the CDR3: TGTACCAGCAGTTTCCTTGGGACTAGCGACTACTTCTCCTACAATGAGCAGTTCTTC. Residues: CTSSFLGTSDYFSYNEQFF.

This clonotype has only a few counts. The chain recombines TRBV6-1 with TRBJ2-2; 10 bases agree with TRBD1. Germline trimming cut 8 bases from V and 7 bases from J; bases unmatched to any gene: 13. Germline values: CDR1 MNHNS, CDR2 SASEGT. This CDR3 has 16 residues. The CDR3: CASSRSGQGENGELFF. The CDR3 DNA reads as TGTGCCAGCTCTCGATCCGGACAGGGGGAAAACGGGGAGCTGTTTTTT.

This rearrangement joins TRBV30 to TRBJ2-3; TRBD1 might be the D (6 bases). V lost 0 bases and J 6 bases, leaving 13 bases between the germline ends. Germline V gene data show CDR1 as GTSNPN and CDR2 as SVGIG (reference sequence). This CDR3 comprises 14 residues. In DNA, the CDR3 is TGTGCCTGGAGTGTAGGTGGGCAGGGGGATACGCAGTATTTT. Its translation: CAWSVGGQGDTQYF.

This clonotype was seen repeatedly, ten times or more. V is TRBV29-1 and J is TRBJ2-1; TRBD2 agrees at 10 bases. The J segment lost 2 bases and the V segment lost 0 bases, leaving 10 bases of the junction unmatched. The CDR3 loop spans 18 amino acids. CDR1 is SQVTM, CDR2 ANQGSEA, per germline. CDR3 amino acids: CSVEDVSRTSGTYNEQFF. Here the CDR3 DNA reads TGCAGCGTTGAAGATGTCTCCCGTACTAGCGGGACCTACAATGAGCAGTTCTTC.

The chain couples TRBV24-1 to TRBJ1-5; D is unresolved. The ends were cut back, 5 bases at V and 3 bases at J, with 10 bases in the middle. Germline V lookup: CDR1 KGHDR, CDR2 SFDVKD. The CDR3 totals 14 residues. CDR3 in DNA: TGTGCCACCAGTGGGAGAGGGTTCAATCAGCCCCAGCATTTT. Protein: CATSGRGFNQPQHF.

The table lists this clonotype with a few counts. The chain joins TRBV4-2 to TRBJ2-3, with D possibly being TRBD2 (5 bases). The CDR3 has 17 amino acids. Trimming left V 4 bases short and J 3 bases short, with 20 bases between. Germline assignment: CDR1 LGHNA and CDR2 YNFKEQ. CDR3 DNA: TGTGCCAGCAGCCCGTCCGACATTAACCTAGCAACAGATACGCAGTATTTT. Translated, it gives CASSPSDINLATDTQYF.